This TCR beta chain stems from a study of identical twins. Study-level points and caveats: Models predicted too little out-of-frame TCR alpha sharing in monozygotic twins.

A universal primer site was added by template switching, and unique molecular identifiers were carried by the cDNA. MiXCR was run by TCRdb on the 5' RACE reads, yielding one entry per CDR3 protein. Among 350,000 to 450,000 distinct CDR3 sequences listed, 18% were seen once. Trimming removed 8 bases at V and 2 bases at J, with 16 bases between. Germline CDR1 MDHEN, CDR2 SYDVKM. The length of the CDR3 is 14 residues. On this clonotype: Its target is not known.

The sequencing sample was made of naive T cells sorted from blood. V is TRBV28 and J is TRBJ2-7; D unresolved. The clonotype was recovered from a man aged 50-59 years in good health. The CDR3 region is CASLGTAEAYEQYF. As DNA, the CDR3 is TGTGCCAGCTTAGGAACGGCCGAAGCCTACGAGCAGTACTTC.